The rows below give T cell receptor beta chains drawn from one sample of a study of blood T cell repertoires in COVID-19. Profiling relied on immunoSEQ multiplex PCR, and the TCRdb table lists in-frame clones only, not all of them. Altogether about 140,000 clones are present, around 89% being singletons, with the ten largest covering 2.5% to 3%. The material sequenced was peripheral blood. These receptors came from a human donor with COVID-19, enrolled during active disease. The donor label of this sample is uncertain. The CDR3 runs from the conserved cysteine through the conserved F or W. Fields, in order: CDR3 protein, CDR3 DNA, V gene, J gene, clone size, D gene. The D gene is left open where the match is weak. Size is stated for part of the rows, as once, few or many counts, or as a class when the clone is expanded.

CATATDFSTEAFF	TGTGCCACTGCGACGGACTTTAGTACTGAAGCTTTCTTT	TRBV6-6	TRBJ1-1	-	-
CASSLKLAGDTDTQYF	TGTGCCAGCAGCCTAAAACTAGCGGGGGACACAGATACGCAGTATTTT	TRBV5-4	TRBJ2-3	-	TRBD2
CASSWGNTGELFF	TGTGCCAGCAGTTGGGGCAACACCGGGGAGCTGTTTTTT	TRBV12-3/TRBV12-4	TRBJ2-2	-	-
CSVGEVEAFF	TGCAGCGTTGGGGAGGTGGAAGCTTTCTTT	TRBV29-1	TRBJ1-1	-	-
CASSIKEGPEKLFF	TGTGCCAGTAGTATTAAGGAGGGCCCCGAAAAACTGTTTTTT	TRBV19	TRBJ1-4	-	-
CASSQVDNNQPQHF	TGTGCCAGCAGCCAAGTGGACAACAATCAGCCCCAGCATTTT	TRBV16	TRBJ1-5	-	-
CASSLGQRQGGGYTF	TGCGCCAGCAGCTTGGGTCAGAGACAGGGTGGCGGCTACACCTTC	TRBV5-1	TRBJ1-2	-	TRBD1
CATSRGQGSQPQHF	TGTGCCACCAGCAGAGGACAGGGTAGTCAGCCCCAGCATTTT	TRBV15	TRBJ1-5	-	TRBD1
CASTGRDPRGETQYF	TGTGCCAGTACCGGGCGTGACCCACGAGGGGAGACCCAGTACTTC	TRBV19	TRBJ2-5	-	-
CASSQEAGTYNEQFF	TGTGCCAGCAGCCAAGAGGCGGGGACTTACAATGAGCAGTTCTTC	TRBV3-1/TRBV3-2	TRBJ2-1	once	-
CASSFSQGNQPQHF	TGTGCCAGCAGCTTTAGCCAGGGGAATCAGCCCCAGCATTTT	TRBV7-9	TRBJ1-5	once	-
CSAGEGENTIYF	TGCAGCGCTGGGGAGGGGGAAAACACCATATATTTT	TRBV29-1	TRBJ1-3	-	-
CASSPGQGEEKLFF	TGTGCCAGCAGCCCGGGACAGGGAGAGGAAAAACTGTTTTTT	TRBV7-4	TRBJ1-4	-	TRBD1
CASSLATSGYVNTQYF	TGTGCCAGCAGCTTAGCGACTAGCGGATACGTGAATACGCAGTATTTT	TRBV7-6	TRBJ2-3	-	TRBD2
CASSLVSDSSYNSPLHF	TGTGCCAGCAGTTTAGTTTCAGACAGCTCCTATAATTCACCCCTCCACTTT	TRBV27	TRBJ1-6	-	-
CATCRDREEKLFF	TGTGCCACCTGCCGGGACAGGGAGGAAAAACTGTTTTTT	TRBV24-1	TRBJ1-4	-	TRBD1
CTSSQDGAGEAEQYF	TGCACCAGCAGCCAAGATGGGGCAGGGGAAGCCGAGCAGTACTTC	TRBV1	TRBJ2-7	-	-